Sequencing of this TCR beta chain was carried out in a study of OX40 agonist ivuxolimab in advanced cancers. Clones were sequenced by immunoSEQ multiplex PCR, and TCRdb holds only the in-frame ones, with some missing. Among about 27,000 clones, roughly 90% were seen once, and the ten largest hold about 22%. The sequencing used CD4+ or CD8+ T cells sorted from blood, collected in a trial of the OX40 agonist ivuxolimab. The sequence was obtained from an adult with an advanced solid tumor such as melanoma, head and neck, liver or kidney cancer.

CDR3 residues: CASSIAETGVNEQYF. In nucleotides, the CDR3 is TGTGCCAGTAGTATAGCGGAGACAGGGGTCAACGAGCAGTACTTC. The chain uses TRBV19 and TRBJ2-7; 8 bases map to TRBD1. V was pared by 1 base and J by 5 bases, with 7 bases of the junction left unmatched. This CDR3 region has 15 residues. From germline, CDR1 is LNHDA and CDR2 SQIVND (reference sequence).